A single sample gave rise to the 4 T cell receptor beta chains below, sequenced in a study of cytomegalovirus exposure and HLA in healthy donors. The study ran its PCR with 60 Vbeta and 13 Jbeta primers. Only in-frame clones appear in the TCRdb table, and some are missing; sequencing was by immunoSEQ multiplex PCR. The sample lists 210,000 or so clones, roughly 80% seen once, with 1.1% to 1.5% in the top ten. Material for sequencing was PBMCs. The receptor set was obtained from a girl aged 5-17 years in good health and CMV-seronegative.

In its sample, this clone was seen once. This chain connects TRBV6-5 to TRBJ2-5, with 10 bases identical to TRBD2. The CDR3 is 16 residues long. V shed 2 bases, J shed 5 bases, and the junction held 8 bases outside the gene matches. Germline V lookup: CDR1 MNHEY, CDR2 SVGAGI. The CDR3 here is CASSYRERGGWETQYF. The CDR3 DNA reads TGTGCCAGCAGTTACAGGGAGCGGGGGGGGTGGGAGACCCAGTACTTC.

This sequence joins TRBV6-5 and TRBJ2-7; 7 bases are shared with TRBD1. CDR1 is MNHEY and CDR2 is SVGAGI in the germline V gene. CDR3 size: 15 residues. Trimming took 0 bases from V and 4 from J; bases not matched to a gene: 6. The CDR3 nucleotides are TGTGCCAGCAGTTACTCGATACAGGGGCCATACGAGCAGTACTTC. Its protein product is CASSYSIQGPYEQYF.

The CDR3, as DNA: TGTGCCACCCCCGGGTCGGCAGGGAAGGTGATTGAAGCTTTCTTT. Amino acid sequence: CATPGSAGKVIEAFF. The chain is built from TRBV28 and TRBJ1-1, with a weak D call TRBD1 (5 bases). Germline V gives CDR1 MDHEN, CDR2 SYDVKM. Trimming took off 10 bases at V and 7 bases at J, with 25 bases between the two ends. The CDR3 contains 15 residues.

This chain joins TRBV27 and TRBJ2-2; 13 bases agree with TRBD2. J was trimmed by 6 bases and V by 1 base; bases with no gene match: 5. The CDR3 extends over 17 amino acids. Germline assignment: CDR1 MNHEY and CDR2 SMNVEV (reference sequence). CDR3 amino acids: CASSLFGTSGIPGELFF. The CDR3 bases are TGTGCCAGCAGTTTATTTGGGACTAGCGGGATTCCCGGGGAGCTGTTTTTT.